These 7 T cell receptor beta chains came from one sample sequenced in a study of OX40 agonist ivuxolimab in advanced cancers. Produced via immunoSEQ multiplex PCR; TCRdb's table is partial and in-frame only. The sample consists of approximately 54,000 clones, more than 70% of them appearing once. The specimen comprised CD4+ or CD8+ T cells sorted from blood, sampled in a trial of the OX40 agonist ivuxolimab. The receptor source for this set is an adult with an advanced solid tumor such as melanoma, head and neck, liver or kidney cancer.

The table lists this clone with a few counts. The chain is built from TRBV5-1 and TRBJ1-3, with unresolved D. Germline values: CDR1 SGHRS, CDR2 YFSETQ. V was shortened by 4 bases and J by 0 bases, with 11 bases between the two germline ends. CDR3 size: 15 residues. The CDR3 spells CASSVTAISGNTIYF. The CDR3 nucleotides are TGCGCCAGCAGCGTTACAGCGATCTCTGGAAACACCATATATTTT.

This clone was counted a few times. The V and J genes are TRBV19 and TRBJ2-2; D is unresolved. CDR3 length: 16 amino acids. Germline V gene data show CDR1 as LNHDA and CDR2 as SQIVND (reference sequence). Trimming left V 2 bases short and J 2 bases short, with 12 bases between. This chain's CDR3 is CASSITPSSNTGELFF. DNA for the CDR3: TGTGCCAGTAGTATAACGCCGTCCAGTAACACCGGGGAGCTGTTTTTT. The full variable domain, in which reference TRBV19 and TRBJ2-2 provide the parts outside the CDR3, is DGGITQSPKYLFRKEGQNVTLSCEQNLNHDAMYWYRQDPGQGLRLIYYSQIVNDFQKGDIAEGYSVSREKKESFPLTVTSAQKNPTAFYLCASSITPSSNTGELFFGEGSRLTVL.

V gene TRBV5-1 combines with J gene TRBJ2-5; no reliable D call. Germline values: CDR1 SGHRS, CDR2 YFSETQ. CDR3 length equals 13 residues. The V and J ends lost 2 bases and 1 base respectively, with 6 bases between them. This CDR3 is CASSLGSQETQYF. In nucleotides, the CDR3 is TGCGCCAGCAGCTTAGGGTCCCAAGAGACCCAGTACTTC.

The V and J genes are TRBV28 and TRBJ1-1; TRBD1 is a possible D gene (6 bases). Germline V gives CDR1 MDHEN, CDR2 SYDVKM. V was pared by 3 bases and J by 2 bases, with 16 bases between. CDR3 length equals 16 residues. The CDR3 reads CASSLEGGLENTEAFF. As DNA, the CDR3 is TGTGCCAGCAGTTTGGAGGGGGGACTGGAAAACACTGAAGCTTTCTTT.

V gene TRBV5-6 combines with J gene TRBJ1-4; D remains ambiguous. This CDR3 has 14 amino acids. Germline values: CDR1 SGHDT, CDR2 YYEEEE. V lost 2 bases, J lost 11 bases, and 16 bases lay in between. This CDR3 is CASSFRAGRWKLFF. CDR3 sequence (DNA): TGTGCCAGCAGCTTTAGGGCAGGCCGGTGGAAACTGTTTTTT.

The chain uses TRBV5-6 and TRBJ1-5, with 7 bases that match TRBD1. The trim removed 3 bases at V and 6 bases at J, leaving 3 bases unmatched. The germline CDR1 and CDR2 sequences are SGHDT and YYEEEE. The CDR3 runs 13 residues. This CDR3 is CASSYDRAQPQHF. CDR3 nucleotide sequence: TGTGCCAGCAGCTATGACAGGGCTCAGCCCCAGCATTTT.

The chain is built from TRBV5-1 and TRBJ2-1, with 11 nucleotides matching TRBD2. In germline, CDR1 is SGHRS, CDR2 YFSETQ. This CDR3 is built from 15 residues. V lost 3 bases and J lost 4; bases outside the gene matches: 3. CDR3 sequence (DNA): TGCGCCAGCAGCTCCACTAGCGGGGGTTACAATGAGCAGTTCTTC. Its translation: CASSSTSGGYNEQFF. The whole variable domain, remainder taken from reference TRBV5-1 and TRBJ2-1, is KAGVTQTPRYLIKTRGQQVTLSCSPISGHRSVSWYQQTPGQGLQFLFEYFSETQRNKGNFPGRFSGRQFSNSRSEMNVSTLELGDSALYLCASSSTSGGYNEQFFGPGTRLTVL.